This T cell receptor (beta chain) was profiled in a study of shared clonotypes between healthy human individuals. The ends were cut back, 3 bases at V and 5 bases at J, with 8 bases in the middle. The CDR3 loop spans 12 amino acids. Germline CDR1 is SQVTM and CDR2 is ANQGSEA. Produced via immunoSEQ multiplex PCR; TCRdb's table is partial and in-frame only. The sample holds a few million clones, 85% to 95% seen once. Donors were healthy HIV-negative adults without recently reported acute infections or vaccinations. Nashville, Tennessee was home to all donors, each a Caucasian adult. The sample was naive CD4+ T cells sorted from blood. Noted subset: CD45RA+ positively selected. The receptor was isolated from a man between 18 and 29 years old in good health. The chain couples TRBV29-1 to TRBJ2-1; the D is unclear. The CDR3 bases are TGCAGCGTTGATGGGTGGCACAATGAGCAGTTCTTC. Protein sequence: CSVDGWHNEQFF.